The rows below give T cell receptor beta chains drawn from one sample of a study of cytomegalovirus exposure and HLA in healthy donors. Some clones are missing from TCRdb's copy, which holds only in-frame ones; the method was immunoSEQ multiplex PCR. The data contain roughly 150,000 clones, almost 75% of them singletons. The sequenced material came from PBMCs. The receptors were sampled from a woman between 18 and 30 years old in good health and CMV-seropositive. Both conserved end residues are part of each CDR3. The D gene is left open where the match is weak. Clone size appears in some rows only: once, few, many, or a class for an expanded clone.

cdr3_nt: TGTGCCTGGAGGTGGGGGGGAACCATTGAGACCCAGTACTTC
cdr3_aa: CAWRWGGTIETQYF
clone_size: .
j_call: TRBJ2-5
v_call: TRBV30
d_call: TRBD2

cdr3_nt: TGTGCCAGCAGGGAAACAGGGTCTAACTATGGCTACACCTTC
cdr3_aa: CASRETGSNYGYTF
clone_size: .
j_call: TRBJ1-2
v_call: TRBV2
d_call: .

cdr3_nt: TGTGCCAGCAGCGGGGGACTAGCGGGCTCTCTCAACATTCAGTACTTC
cdr3_aa: CASSGGLAGSLNIQYF
clone_size: .
j_call: TRBJ2-4
v_call: TRBV7-2
d_call: TRBD2

cdr3_nt: TGTGCCATCAGTGGCCACCGGGACAGCGAGAACACCGGGGAGCTGTTTTTT
cdr3_aa: CAISGHRDSENTGELFF
clone_size: .
j_call: TRBJ2-2
v_call: TRBV10-3
d_call: TRBD1

cdr3_nt: TGCAGCGTCCCGGGACTAGCGGAAGAGACCCAGTACTTC
cdr3_aa: CSVPGLAEETQYF
clone_size: .
j_call: TRBJ2-5
v_call: TRBV29-1
d_call: TRBD2

cdr3_nt: TGCAGCGTTGAAGACAGGTTGAACACTGAAGCTTTCTTT
cdr3_aa: CSVEDRLNTEAFF
clone_size: .
j_call: TRBJ1-1
v_call: TRBV29-1
d_call: .

cdr3_nt: TGTGCCAGCAGATCTGGGAGGGGACGGTCTTATCCCGGGGAGCTGTTTTTT
cdr3_aa: CASRSGRGRSYPGELFF
clone_size: .
j_call: TRBJ2-2
v_call: TRBV11-2
d_call: TRBD2

cdr3_nt: TGTGCCAGCAGCTTGACCAGTACCGCAAACACCGGGGAGCTGTTTTTT
cdr3_aa: CASSLTSTANTGELFF
clone_size: .
j_call: TRBJ2-2
v_call: TRBV5-4
d_call: .

cdr3_nt: TGTGCCTCAGGTCAGGGGGGCTCCTACGAGCAGTACTTC
cdr3_aa: CASGQGGSYEQYF
clone_size: .
j_call: TRBJ2-7
v_call: TRBV5-6
d_call: .

cdr3_nt: TGCGCCAGCAGCTTGGGGACAGGGGGCGGTGAGACCCAGTACTTC
cdr3_aa: CASSLGTGGGETQYF
clone_size: .
j_call: TRBJ2-5
v_call: TRBV5-1
d_call: TRBD1

cdr3_nt: TGTGCCAGCAGTTTAGACAGGGGCACAGATACGCAGTATTTT
cdr3_aa: CASSLDRGTDTQYF
clone_size: .
j_call: TRBJ2-3
v_call: TRBV28
d_call: TRBD1

cdr3_nt: TGTGCCAGCAGCTGGACAGGGCACGAGCAGTACTTC
cdr3_aa: CASSWTGHEQYF
clone_size: .
j_call: TRBJ2-7
v_call: TRBV5-4
d_call: TRBD1

cdr3_nt: TGTGCCAGCAGCTTATCCCGGGAAACCGGGGAGCTGTTTTTT
cdr3_aa: CASSLSRETGELFF
clone_size: .
j_call: TRBJ2-2
v_call: TRBV7-3
d_call: .

cdr3_nt: TGTGCCAGCAGCCAAGAACCCCGACTAGCGGGGGGGCCTTTAGAGACCCAGTACTTC
cdr3_aa: CASSQEPRLAGGPLETQYF
clone_size: .
j_call: TRBJ2-5
v_call: TRBV4-2
d_call: TRBD2

cdr3_nt: TGCGCCAGCAGCCAAGAGAAGGACAGGCCGAACTACGGGGAGCTGTTTTTT
cdr3_aa: CASSQEKDRPNYGELFF
clone_size: .
j_call: TRBJ2-2
v_call: TRBV4-1
d_call: TRBD1

cdr3_nt: TGTTCCAGCAGCTCCGAATACAGTGAGCAGTTCTTC
cdr3_aa: CSSSSEYSEQFF
clone_size: .
j_call: TRBJ2-1
v_call: TRBV7-9
d_call: .

cdr3_nt: TGTGCCAGCAGCGTAGGTGCCAGGGGGCCTCCTAACTATGGCTACACCTTC
cdr3_aa: CASSVGARGPPNYGYTF
clone_size: .
j_call: TRBJ1-2
v_call: TRBV9
d_call: TRBD1

cdr3_nt: TGTGCCAGCAAGGGCCTAGCGGGGGTGGGTGAGCAGTACTTC
cdr3_aa: CASKGLAGVGEQYF
clone_size: .
j_call: TRBJ2-7
v_call: TRBV28
d_call: TRBD2

cdr3_nt: TGCGCCAGCAGCCCGGGCGGGACAGGGGGTGACTACGAGCAGTACTTC
cdr3_aa: CASSPGGTGGDYEQYF
clone_size: .
j_call: TRBJ2-7
v_call: TRBV4-3
d_call: TRBD1

cdr3_nt: TGTGCCAGCAGCTTAATAGCGGGGGACACAGATACGCAGTATTTT
cdr3_aa: CASSLIAGDTDTQYF
clone_size: .
j_call: TRBJ2-3
v_call: TRBV7-8
d_call: TRBD2

cdr3_nt: TGTGCCAGCAGCTTCTCCGGGACAGGGGCCAACTACGAGCAGTACTTC
cdr3_aa: CASSFSGTGANYEQYF
clone_size: .
j_call: TRBJ2-7
v_call: TRBV7-2
d_call: TRBD1

cdr3_nt: TGCGCCAGCAGGCAGGGACAGAGCTCCTACAATGAGCAGTTCTTC
cdr3_aa: CASRQGQSSYNEQFF
clone_size: .
j_call: TRBJ2-1
v_call: TRBV5-1
d_call: TRBD1

cdr3_nt: TGTGCCAGCAGTTTTGGTGAAACTCGCACAGATACGCAGTATTTT
cdr3_aa: CASSFGETRTDTQYF
clone_size: .
j_call: TRBJ2-3
v_call: TRBV27
d_call: .

cdr3_nt: TGCGCCAGCAGCCAAAAACTAGCGGGGGGCCTAACAGATACGCAGTATTTT
cdr3_aa: CASSQKLAGGLTDTQYF
clone_size: few
j_call: TRBJ2-3
v_call: TRBV4-1
d_call: TRBD2

cdr3_nt: TGTGCCAGCAGTTATTACCCCAGAGTGGGCAATGAAAAACTGTTTTTT
cdr3_aa: CASSYYPRVGNEKLFF
clone_size: .
j_call: TRBJ1-4
v_call: TRBV6-5
d_call: .

cdr3_nt: TGTGCCAGCAGCTTAGGTGGCCAGTGGCTGTCCTCCTACGAGCAGTACTTC
cdr3_aa: CASSLGGQWLSSYEQYF
clone_size: .
j_call: TRBJ2-7
v_call: TRBV7-9
d_call: .

cdr3_nt: TGTGCCAGCAGCTTAAACGGACAGGGATCGTTTGGCTACACCTTC
cdr3_aa: CASSLNGQGSFGYTF
clone_size: .
j_call: TRBJ1-2
v_call: TRBV7-3
d_call: TRBD1

cdr3_nt: TGCGCCACCTCATCCGGTTTCTTAGACATTCAGTACTTC
cdr3_aa: CATSSGFLDIQYF
clone_size: once
j_call: TRBJ2-4
v_call: TRBV4-1
d_call: .

cdr3_nt: TGTGCCGCTGCGGAGTCTGGGGCCAACGTCCTGACTTTC
cdr3_aa: CAAAESGANVLTF
clone_size: .
j_call: TRBJ2-6
v_call: TRBV19
d_call: .

cdr3_nt: TGCAGCGCCCTGTCGGACAGAGAGCGGGGGTCGCAGTTCTTC
cdr3_aa: CSALSDRERGSQFF
clone_size: .
j_call: TRBJ2-1
v_call: TRBV29-1
d_call: TRBD2

cdr3_nt: TGTGCCAGCAGGGCTTGGGGGACAGCGTTGGAAAAACTGTTTTTT
cdr3_aa: CASRAWGTALEKLFF
clone_size: .
j_call: TRBJ1-4
v_call: TRBV13
d_call: TRBD1

cdr3_nt: TGTGCCAGCAGCCAAGATGGGGGGGCTTCACCCCTCCACTTT
cdr3_aa: CASSQDGGASPLHF
clone_size: .
j_call: TRBJ1-6
v_call: TRBV4-2
d_call: .

cdr3_nt: TGCGCCAGCAGCCAAATGGCGAGTAGCTCCTACGAGCAGTACTTC
cdr3_aa: CASSQMASSSYEQYF
clone_size: .
j_call: TRBJ2-7
v_call: TRBV4-3
d_call: .

cdr3_nt: TGTGCCAGCAGCGCGCCGGGACTAGCGGGAGGGGAGACCCAGTACTTC
cdr3_aa: CASSAPGLAGGETQYF
clone_size: few
j_call: TRBJ2-5
v_call: TRBV5-4
d_call: TRBD2

cdr3_nt: TGCAGTGCCACGTTTAGCGATACGCAGTATTTT
cdr3_aa: CSATFSDTQYF
clone_size: .
j_call: TRBJ2-3
v_call: TRBV20-1
d_call: .

cdr3_nt: TGTGCCAGCGGTGAAGAAGCATGGACAGGACGCAACTATGGCTACACCTTC
cdr3_aa: CASGEEAWTGRNYGYTF
clone_size: .
j_call: TRBJ1-2
v_call: TRBV6-1
d_call: TRBD1

cdr3_nt: TGTGCCAGCAGTGACAGACAGGGCTACGAGCAGTACTTC
cdr3_aa: CASSDRQGYEQYF
clone_size: .
j_call: TRBJ2-7
v_call: TRBV6-1
d_call: TRBD1

cdr3_nt: TGTGCCAGCTCGCGGAATGGACAGGGCAACTACGAGCAGTACTTC
cdr3_aa: CASSRNGQGNYEQYF
clone_size: .
j_call: TRBJ2-7
v_call: TRBV18
d_call: TRBD1

cdr3_nt: TGTGCCAGCAGCTTCGGAGTCGGAGACTATGGCTACACCTTC
cdr3_aa: CASSFGVGDYGYTF
clone_size: .
j_call: TRBJ1-2
v_call: TRBV7-3
d_call: .

cdr3_nt: TGTGCCAGCAGCTTAGGCGACTCCGGGGGGTCAGATACGCAGTATTTT
cdr3_aa: CASSLGDSGGSDTQYF
clone_size: .
j_call: TRBJ2-3
v_call: TRBV7-3
d_call: TRBD2

cdr3_nt: TGTGCCAGTAGGCGAGGGCAGGGGGGTAGTGACAATCAGCCCCAGCATTTT
cdr3_aa: CASRRGQGGSDNQPQHF
clone_size: .
j_call: TRBJ1-5
v_call: TRBV19
d_call: TRBD1

cdr3_nt: TGTGCCACCCACACGGGGGAGACCCAGTACTTC
cdr3_aa: CATHTGETQYF
clone_size: .
j_call: TRBJ2-5
v_call: TRBV6-5
d_call: .